This TCR beta chain was sequenced in a study of cytomegalovirus exposure and HLA in healthy donors. Study-wide results and caveats: Later analysis indicated greater clonal expansion among HLA-associated TCR beta chains than among equally common other chains. Cytomegalovirus status was reportedly diagnosed by the classifier with high specificity and sensitivity.

The PCR had 60 Vbeta and 13 Jbeta primers. TCRdb's copy holds only in-frame clones and misses some; the assay was immunoSEQ multiplex PCR. Among more than 150,000 clones listed, around 80% were seen once. This CDR3 region has 14 residues. V shed 5 bases and J 7 bases; nucleotides not matched to a gene: 10. Germline V gene data show CDR1 as SGHVS and CDR2 as FQNEAQ. On this clone: The target antigen is unknown.

This TCR derives from a girl between 5 and 17 years old in good health and CMV-seropositive. The sequenced sample consisted of PBMCs. The J gene is TRBJ1-1, the V gene TRBV7-8; 7 nucleotides match TRBD1. The CDR3 is CASSASGTEREAFF. The CDR3 bases are TGTGCCAGCAGCGCCTCCGGGACAGAACGTGAAGCTTTCTTT. The full variable domain, completed using reference TRBV7-8 and TRBJ1-1, is GAGVSQSPRYKVAKRGQDVALRCDPISGHVSLFWYQQALGQGPEFLTYFQNEAQLDKSGLPSDRFFAERPEGSVSTLKIQRTQQEDSAVYLCASSASGTEREAFFGQGTRLTVV.